Detailed here is one T cell receptor (beta chain). It lacks a known antigen. Base qualities are not recorded, but no much larger clone differs from it by a single base. Other DNA sequences in this specimen translate into the identical CDR3. The CDR3 holds 15 amino acids from the cysteine to the phenylalanine. Of all the DNA, just the CDR3 is kept, 45 bases in frame from base 1. These data originate in a study of cytomegalovirus exposure and HLA in healthy donors (dated by TCRdb to about 2017). About the study as a whole: An earlier analysis of about 530 of the donors reported 250 to 350 Gb of sequence data and 95 million to 120 million unique TCR beta sequences obtained from some 170 million T cells. An early release that covered more than 550 HLA-typed donors contained approximately 300 gigabases of sequencing data and 75 million to 100 million unique TCR sequences. The genetic ancestry cluster associated with self-reported Caucasian donors included 81% of the roughly 360 genotyped donors. The aim of the study was to test whether cataloging public T cell receptors could identify signatures of past pathogen exposure. The study profiled the T cell repertoires of under 850 subjects by immunosequencing and related them to cytomegalovirus serostatus. A separate validation cohort of more than 100 different subjects was used in addition to the approximately 670-subject first cohort. To predict cytomegalovirus infection status, the study brought together high-throughput TCR immunosequencing, statistical association of individual TCRs with disease status, and machine learning. To study patterns of TCR occurrence, a later analysis re-analyzed previously published TCR beta repertoires from 550 to 800 donors and added high-resolution HLA genotyping. In the later analysis, no new phenotypic data were used to find candidate immune exposures; instead, reliance was placed on TCR beta sequences and their occurrence across donors. In an earlier analysis of 587 of the donors, high-throughput TCR beta sequencing was used to judge whether each TCR beta V gene segment behaved as functional or pseudogenic. Donor age, sex, ethnicity and CMV serostatus were compiled alongside the repertoire data. In a later genetic analysis, genome-wide SNP genotypes for about 60% of the 666 donors were used, and that subset was treated as a discovery cohort. All discovery cohort repertoires had been generated on a single sequencing platform. HLA typing covered class I and class II loci at four-digit resolution. The number of typed donors differed by locus: about 620-640 for A, B, C, DRB1 and DQB1; about 520 for DQA1; 600 to 610 for DPA1; and 400 to 480 for DPB1. Because of strong linkage in the cohort, five DR-DQ haplotypes were treated as single units for association and clustering. Among some 410 genotyped donors of the cohort, an average of approximately 240,000 unique TCR beta nucleotide sequences was sequenced per donor, of which about 19% were non-productive. Study-wide findings and limitations: A later genetic analysis associated a missense DCLRE1C variant with V-gene and J-gene trimming of TCR beta chains, and an independent cohort replicated the association. The study gave a list of under 200 TCR beta chains associated with cytomegalovirus. In this cohort, only TCR beta chains were sequenced, and detectable features were limited by the absence of alpha or paired-chain data. In an earlier analysis of a few hundred of the donors, most TCR beta V segments were observed in productive rearrangements about 87% or about 30% of the time, broadly matching IMGT annotations. In a later analysis, HLA-associated TCR beta chains were found to be more clonally expanded and to have lower generation probabilities than equally common non-associated chains. In vitro tests confirmed that a few of the cytomegalovirus-associated TCR beta chains recognize cytomegalovirus antigens. Presence/absence analyses assumed roughly uniform sequencing depth across donors, an assumption that may not hold. The 87-base-pair reads could not distinguish some IMGT-functional V segments, including TRBV6-2 and TRBV6-3, so those segments were excluded. The sequencing pipeline was judged likely to have produced a cluster of highly shared sequence variants as a technical artifact. When HLA alleles, especially DR and DQ, strongly co-occurred, attributing TCR associations to individual alleles was difficult. Because HLA typing was unavailable for some donors at each locus, only the typed subset was used in association tests. The authors suggested that the approach could potentially be generalized to other disease states and immunological phenotypes. Specific HLA alleles were associated with 16,951 TCR beta sequences at a false discovery rate of 0.05 in a later analysis. A later analysis found that TCR association rates varied across HLA loci, with DRB1 alleles showing the most associated TCRs and HLA-C alleles the fewest. In a later genetic analysis, fewer N-insertions in productive TCRs were reported among donors in an Asian-associated ancestry cluster than the 666-donor mean. According to a later analysis, most CMV-associated TCR beta chains appeared to be HLA-restricted, and the HLA associations seemed to be driven largely by CMV exposure. Most TCR sequences were seen in very few donors, while some public TCRs were found in many individuals. A further reported finding was that TCR beta sequences accurately predicted the HLA-A and HLA-B alleles for most subjects in the first cohort. Seventeen rarely observed V segments, including chromosome 9 orphons, were excluded from the earlier analysis of several hundred of the donors because counts were too low. Correlated functional status among segregating V segments might be attributable to linkage disequilibrium, but an unknown experimental factor could not be ruled out. The only immune exposure information available for the cohort was CMV serostatus. According to a later analysis, parvovirus B19, influenza, CMV and Epstein-Barr virus appeared linked to several top co-occurrence clusters. In both the original and validation cohorts, the classifier was reported to diagnose cytomegalovirus status with high specificity and sensitivity.

The cohort consisted of 600 to 750 healthy bone marrow donors. All cohort members were sampled while nominally healthy, although unrecorded immune exposures were likely present. The donor was CMV seronegative and was included in the group of a few hundred seronegative cohort members. Every donor gave a peripheral blood sample, and the peripheral blood mononuclear cells from that sample were used for TCR beta sequencing. Genomic DNA was extracted from the blood cell samples with the Qiagen DNeasy Blood Extraction Kit. Library generation was performed with the immunoSEQ multiplex PCR assay. For the multiplex PCR, a mixture combining 60 forward primers for TCR Vbeta segments and 13 reverse primers for TCR Jbeta segments was used. The CDR3 region of rearranged TCR beta genes was amplified from genomic DNA with a multiplex PCR assay. Amplified TCR beta libraries were sequenced as 87-base-pair reads on the Illumina HiSeq System. In the authors' own workflow: A later analysis tallied 80 million to 95 million unique TCR beta chains across the 666 repertoires, and 10 million to 11 million of those chains were shared by two or more donors. Raw reads were error-corrected and collapsed into unique sequences with a nearest-neighbor algorithm that merged closely related sequences to remove PCR and sequencing errors. V, D and J gene segments were assigned by aligning CDR3 sequences to IMGT reference sequences. For a sequence to be retained, at least a six-nucleotide match to both a V gene segment and a J gene segment was required. A rearrangement counted as productive if the CDR3 had no stop codons and remained in frame with V and J, and every other rearrangement counted as non-productive. CDR3 was defined according to IMGT convention as the region running from the second conserved V-encoded cysteine to the conserved J-encoded phenylalanine. In an earlier analysis of more than 550 of the donors, sequences lacking an unambiguous match to a single V gene segment were excluded. In an earlier analysis of about 590 of the donors, a V segment was called functional when productive rearrangements were above 56.7%, and segregating when the standard deviation between donors exceeded 5%. A statistical classification framework was built to diagnose cytomegalovirus status from the catalog of TCR beta chain sequences. A later analysis assigned V and J genes by comparing TCR nucleotide sequences with IMGT/GENE-DB human TR gene sequences. The TCRdist pipeline was used in a later analysis to assign CDR3 sequences and most-parsimonious VDJ recombination scenarios. In a later analysis, each TCR beta chain was defined by its CDR3 amino acid sequence together with its V-gene family, and reads without a unique V-gene family were excluded. To address suspected cross-contamination and a sequencing artifact, a later analysis removed 450 to 700 highly shared, low-generation-probability nucleotide sequences. In a later analysis, a clonal expansion index was calculated for each public chain from normalized within-repertoire ranks of inferred template counts. Generation probabilities in a later analysis came from a VDJ recombination model fitted to out-of-frame rearrangements, and those results were checked against IGoR. A later analysis scored TCR-TCR, TCR-HLA and TCR-CMV co-occurrence with hypergeometric tests, applying a repertoire-size bias correction to TCR pairs. To estimate false discovery rates, a later analysis permuted the HLA or CMV assignments 20 times. In a later analysis, co-occurring TCRs were grouped using DBSCAN, and TCRdist sequence similarity was added for clustering within HLA-allele-positive subsets. For co-occurrence clustering, repertoires with fewer than 30,000 or more than 120,000 public chains were excluded, along with 4 to 6 repertoires with anomalous nucleotide sharing. TCRdb's version of the immuneACCESS table is confined to in-frame rearrangements and falls short of the full clone set. An unresolved V gene accounts for under half of the shortfall where checked; the remainder is of unknown origin. V, J and clone size were drawn from that table, and D and trimming were deduced from the DNA. Within this sample are roughly 150,000 clones, with 80% to 85% of them counted one time only. The ten largest clones represent 3% to 4% of the sample.

Sequencing was performed on PBMCs. This TCR derives from a male donor in good health and CMV-seronegative. This receptor chain uses TRBV21-1 and TRBJ1-6; the DNA was not compared with TRBD1, the D call given in the table. TRBV21-1 is classified as a pseudogene. The bases read TGCGCCAGCAGCCGTCCGGGACAGGGTGTGACACCCCTCCACTTT. Translated, it reads CASSRPGQGVTPLHF.